This is a list of T cell receptor beta chains from one sample in a study of identical twins. TCRdb reanalysed the 5' RACE reads using MiXCR and keeps one entry per CDR3 protein. In the table there are hundreds of thousands of distinct CDR3 sequences, roughly an eighth of which are singletons. These same records also appear under a second study, on yellow fever vaccine responses in identical twins.

The sample comprised PBMCs. The receptors shown here come from a woman in her late teens or twenties in good health. The conserved cysteine and the conserved F or W are not part of the CDR3 here. The size entry is marked missing in some rows and otherwise reads once, few, many or a size class.

ASSLIGQGAGYT TRBV7-2 few TRBJ1-2
ASSLGRPAT TRBV7-9 many TRBJ1-1
ASSQEARNTEAF TRBV4-1 many TRBJ1-1
ASSQTSGSSYNEQF TRBV4-1 many TRBJ2-1
ASSWDRDGYNEQF TRBV5-1 . TRBJ2-1
ASSPRTSGALTNEQF TRBV11-2 . TRBJ2-1
ASSPPGVGTDTQY TRBV7-2 many TRBJ2-3
ASGLSPGGLAGPANTGELF TRBV12-5 . TRBJ2-2
ATSREGIGTGANYGYT TRBV15 . TRBJ1-2
SARAPSGSTDTQY TRBV20-1 . TRBJ2-3
ASSEGQGNIGELF TRBV10-2 . TRBJ2-2
ASSSQRTRGVGGPAETQY TRBV27 . TRBJ2-5
ASSLSGSLVTDTQY TRBV7-9 many TRBJ2-3
ASSLGSRGPYGYT TRBV7-9 . TRBJ1-2
ASSPGLRGELF TRBV7-8 few TRBJ2-2
ASSTQGQGQPQH TRBV12-3/TRBV12-4 many TRBJ1-5
ASRGAGTSGINEQF TRBV6-1 . TRBJ2-1
ASSSLTAPKRSVTQY TRBV6-2/TRBV6-3 few TRBJ2-3
ASSLSGGNSYNEQF TRBV27 . TRBJ2-1
ASSEVASTDTQY TRBV10-1 many TRBJ2-3